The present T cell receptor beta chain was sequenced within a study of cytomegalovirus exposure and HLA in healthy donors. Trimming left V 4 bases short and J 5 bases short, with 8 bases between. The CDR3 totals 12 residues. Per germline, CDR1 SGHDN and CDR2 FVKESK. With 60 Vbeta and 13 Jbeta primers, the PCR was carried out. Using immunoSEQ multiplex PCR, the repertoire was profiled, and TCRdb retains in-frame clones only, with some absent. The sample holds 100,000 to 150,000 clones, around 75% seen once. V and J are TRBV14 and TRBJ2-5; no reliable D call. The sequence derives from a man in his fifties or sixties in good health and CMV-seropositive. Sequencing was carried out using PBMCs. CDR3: CASSRTVETQYF. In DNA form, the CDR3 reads TGTGCCAGCAGCCGTACAGTGGAGACCCAGTACTTC.